This T cell receptor (beta chain) comes out of a study of T cells in Graves' hyperthyroidism and ophthalmopathy. Study-level results: In simple terms, a model built on 13 V-J features told ophthalmopathy apart from stable hyperthyroidism.

RNA transcripts were the template for amplifying TCR beta CDR3 regions. First-round RT-PCR targeting the TCR CDR3 was performed with the HTBI primer set. TCRdb reprocessed the multiplex PCR reads with MiXCR, giving one entry per CDR3 protein. Of 300,000 to 400,000 distinct CDR3 sequences listed, roughly 18% are singletons. Diagnosis of hyperthyroidism was new in patients aged 18 to 65, and its duration was under 2 months. This clonotype was found many times. The antigen remains unidentified. This clonotype originated in a woman aged 45-59 years with Graves' hyperthyroidism. The sample was blood.

The CDR3 reads CSARGGSPRNTEAFF. CDR3 DNA sequence: TGCAGTGCTAGAGGGGGCTCACCGAGGAACACTGAAGCTTTCTTT. The V gene is TRBV20-1, the J gene TRBJ1-1, with D perhaps TRBD1 (5 bases). There are 15 residues in the CDR3. V was shortened by 1 base and J by 1 base, with 13 bases between the two germline ends. The germline CDR1 and CDR2 sequences are DFQATT and SNEGSKA (reference sequence).